The clone carrying this T cell receptor (beta chain) was recorded a few times. The antigen is unknown. V lost 4 bases to trimming and J lost 3 bases, with 10 bases between them. In germline, CDR1 is LNHDA, CDR2 SQIVND (reference sequence). The CDR3 consists of 13 residues. CD45RO/CCR7/CD25/CD127/CD95/CD27 sorting isolated CD4+ naive, central memory, regulatory and stem cell-like memory cells. Reverse transcription of all isolated RNA meant that expressed TCRB transcripts were sequenced. The protocol was immunoSEQ multiplex PCR, while the TCRdb copy is restricted to in-frame clones and leaves out a portion. This sample has under 200,000 clones; approximately 9% occur once, and the top ten carry around 0.5%. The data were obtained in a study of beta chain features in type 1 diabetes. General observations from the study: Short templates might get an advantage during PCR, and this would be equal in patients and controls. Since sequencing was performed on cDNA, cells with high TCR expression could be over-represented. Patients with Type 1 diabetes showed moderately but significantly shorter TCRB CDR3s in all four CD4+ subsets.

V gene TRBV19 combines with J gene TRBJ2-7; tentative D call: TRBD1 (5 bases). The sample comprised central memory CD4+ T cells from blood. The sequence was collected from a woman aged 18 to 35 with type 1 diabetes. The CDR3 region has the DNA TGTGCCAGTAGTAAACCAGGGATCTACGAGCAGTACTTC. Translated: CASSKPGIYEQYF. Full variable domain (outside the CDR3, taken from reference TRBV19 and TRBJ2-7): DGGITQSPKYLFRKEGQNVTLSCEQNLNHDAMYWYRQDPGQGLRLIYYSQIVNDFQKGDIAEGYSVSREKKESFPLTVTSAQKNPTAFYLCASSKPGIYEQYFGPGTRLTVT.